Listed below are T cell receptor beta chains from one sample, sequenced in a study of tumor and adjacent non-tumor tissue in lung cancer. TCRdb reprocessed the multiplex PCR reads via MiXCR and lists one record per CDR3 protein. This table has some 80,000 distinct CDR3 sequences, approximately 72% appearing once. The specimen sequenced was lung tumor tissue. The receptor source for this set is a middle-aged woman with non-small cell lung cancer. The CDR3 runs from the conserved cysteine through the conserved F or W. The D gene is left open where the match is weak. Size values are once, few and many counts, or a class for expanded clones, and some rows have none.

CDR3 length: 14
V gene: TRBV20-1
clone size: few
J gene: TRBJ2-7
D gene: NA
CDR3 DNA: TGCAGTGCCCTAAGCCGGACAGCAGTCTACGAGCAGTACTTC
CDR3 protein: CSALSRTAVYEQYF

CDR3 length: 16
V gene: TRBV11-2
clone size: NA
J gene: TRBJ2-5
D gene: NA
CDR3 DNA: TGTACCAGCAACTTAGTTGGGCGGAGGGCCCAAGGGACCCAGTACTTC
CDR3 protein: CTSNLVGRRAQGTQYF

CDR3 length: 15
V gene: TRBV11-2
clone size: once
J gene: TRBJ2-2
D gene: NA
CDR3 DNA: TGTGACAGCAGCTTTAGGCAGATGGAAACCGGAGAGCTGTTTTTT
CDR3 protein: CDSSFRQMETGELFF

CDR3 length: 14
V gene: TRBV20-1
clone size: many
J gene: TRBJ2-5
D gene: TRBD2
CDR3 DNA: TGCAGTGTTCAGCGGGGGGGGTCAAAAGAGACCCAGTACTTC
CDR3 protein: CSVQRGGSKETQYF

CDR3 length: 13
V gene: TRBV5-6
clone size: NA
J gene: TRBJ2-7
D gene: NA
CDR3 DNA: TGTGCCAGCAACTTTTTTGACCCGTACGAGCAGTATTTC
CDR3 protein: CASNFFDPYEQYF

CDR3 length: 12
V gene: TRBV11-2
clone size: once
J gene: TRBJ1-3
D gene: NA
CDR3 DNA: TGTGCCAGCAGATTGGGGGTGAACAACATATATTTT
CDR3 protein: CASRLGVNNIYF

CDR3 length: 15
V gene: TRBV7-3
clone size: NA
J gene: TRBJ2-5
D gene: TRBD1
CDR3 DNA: TGTGCCTGCAGCTTAACAGGGGCGAACCAAGAGACCCAGTACTTC
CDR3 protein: CACSLTGANQETQYF

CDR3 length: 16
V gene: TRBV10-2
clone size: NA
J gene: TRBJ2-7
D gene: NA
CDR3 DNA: TGCGTCAGCAGCCGACTAGTGGGAGCCCGGGCCTACGAGCAGTACTTC
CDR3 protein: CVSSRLVGARAYEQYF

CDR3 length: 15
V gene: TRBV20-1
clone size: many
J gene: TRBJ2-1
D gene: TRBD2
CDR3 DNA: TGCAGTGCTAGACCTATCACTAGCGGCTACAATGAGCAGTTCTTC
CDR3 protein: CSARPITSGYNEQFF

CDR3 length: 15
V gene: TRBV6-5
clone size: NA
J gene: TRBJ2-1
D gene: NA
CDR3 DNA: TGTGCCAGCAGTTATTCCCAATATGCCGGTAATGGGCGGTTCTTC
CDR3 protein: CASSYSQYAGNGRFF

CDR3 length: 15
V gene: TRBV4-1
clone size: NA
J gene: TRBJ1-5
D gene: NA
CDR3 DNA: TGCGCCGGCAGCCTTGGGACGGGGAGCAAACAGCCCCAGCATTTT
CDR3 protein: CAGSLGTGSKQPQHF

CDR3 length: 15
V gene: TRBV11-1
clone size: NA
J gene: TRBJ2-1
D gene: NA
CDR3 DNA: TGTGCCAGCAGCTCATGGGTGCTAGATTACAATGGGCAGTTCTTC
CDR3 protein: CASSSWVLDYNGQFF

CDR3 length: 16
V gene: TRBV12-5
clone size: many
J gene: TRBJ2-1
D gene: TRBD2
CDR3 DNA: TGTGCTAGTGGTTTGGTCACTAGCGGGGCAAACAATGAGCAGTTCTTC
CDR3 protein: CASGLVTSGANNEQFF

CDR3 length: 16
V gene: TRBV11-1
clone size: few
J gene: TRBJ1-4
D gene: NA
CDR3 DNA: TGTGCCAGCAGCTTAGACTACGAGACAGGAATTGAAAAACTATTTTTT
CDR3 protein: CASSLDYETGIEKLFF

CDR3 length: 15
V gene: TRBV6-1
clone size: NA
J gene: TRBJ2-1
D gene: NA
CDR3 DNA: TGTGCCAGCAGTGAATTAGCGTGGGGCGGCGATGAGCAGTTCTTC
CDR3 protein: CASSELAWGGDEQFF

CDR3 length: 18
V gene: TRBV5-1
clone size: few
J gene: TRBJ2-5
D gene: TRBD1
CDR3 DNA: TGCGCCAGCAGCTTGGTCAGACAGGGGGCGAGGAGGCAGGAGACCCAGTACTTC
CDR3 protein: CASSLVRQGARRQETQYF

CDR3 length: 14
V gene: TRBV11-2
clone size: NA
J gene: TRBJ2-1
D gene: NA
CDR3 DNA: TGTGCCAGCAGCTCGCGGTCAGGGTACAATGAGCAGTTATTC
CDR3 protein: CASSSRSGYNEQLF